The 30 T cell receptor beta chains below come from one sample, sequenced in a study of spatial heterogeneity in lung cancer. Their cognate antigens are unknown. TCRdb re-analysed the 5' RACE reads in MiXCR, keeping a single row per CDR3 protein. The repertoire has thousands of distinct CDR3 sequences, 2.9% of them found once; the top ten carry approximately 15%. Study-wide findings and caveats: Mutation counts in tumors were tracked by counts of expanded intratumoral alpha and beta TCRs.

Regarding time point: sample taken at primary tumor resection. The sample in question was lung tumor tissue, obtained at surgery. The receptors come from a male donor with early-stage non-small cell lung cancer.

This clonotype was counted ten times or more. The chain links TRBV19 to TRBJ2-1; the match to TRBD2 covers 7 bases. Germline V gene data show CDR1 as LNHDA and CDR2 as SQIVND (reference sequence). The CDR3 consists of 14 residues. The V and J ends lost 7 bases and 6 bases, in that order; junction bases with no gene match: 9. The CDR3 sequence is CASTDGGFVNEQFF. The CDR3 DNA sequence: TGTGCCAGTACGGACGGGGGGTTTGTCAATGAGCAGTTCTTC.

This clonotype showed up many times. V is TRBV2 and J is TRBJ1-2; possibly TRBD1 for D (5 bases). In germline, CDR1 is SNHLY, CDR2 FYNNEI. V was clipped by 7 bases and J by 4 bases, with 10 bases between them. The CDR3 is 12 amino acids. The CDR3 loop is CASKQARYGYTF. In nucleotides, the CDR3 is TGTGCCAGCAAACAGGCCCGCTATGGCTACACCTTC.

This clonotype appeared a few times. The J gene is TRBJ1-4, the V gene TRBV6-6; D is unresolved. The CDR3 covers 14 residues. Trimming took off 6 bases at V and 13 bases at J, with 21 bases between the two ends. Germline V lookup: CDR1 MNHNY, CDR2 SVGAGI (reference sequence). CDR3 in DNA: TGTGCCAGCAGCCGGTCGTACGCCGTCGACGGACTGTTTTTT. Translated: CASSRSYAVDGLFF.

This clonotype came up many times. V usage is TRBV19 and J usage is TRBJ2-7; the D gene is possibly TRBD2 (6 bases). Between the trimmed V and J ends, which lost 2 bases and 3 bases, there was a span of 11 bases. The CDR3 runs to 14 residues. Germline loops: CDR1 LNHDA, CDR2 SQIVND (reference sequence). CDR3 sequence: CASSIQGGYYEQYF. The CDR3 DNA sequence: TGTGCCAGTAGTATACAGGGAGGATACTACGAGCAGTACTTC. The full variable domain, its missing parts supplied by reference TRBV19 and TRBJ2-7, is DGGITQSPKYLFRKEGQNVTLSCEQNLNHDAMYWYRQDPGQGLRLIYYSQIVNDFQKGDIAEGYSVSREKKESFPLTVTSAQKNPTAFYLCASSIQGGYYEQYFGPGTRLTVT.

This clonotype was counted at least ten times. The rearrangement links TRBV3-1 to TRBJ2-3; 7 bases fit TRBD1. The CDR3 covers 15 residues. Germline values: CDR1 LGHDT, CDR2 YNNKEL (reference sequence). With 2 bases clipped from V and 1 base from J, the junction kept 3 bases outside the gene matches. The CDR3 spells CASSQRQGRTDTQYF. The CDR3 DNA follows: TGTGCCAGCAGCCAACGACAGGGACGCACAGATACGCAGTATTTT.

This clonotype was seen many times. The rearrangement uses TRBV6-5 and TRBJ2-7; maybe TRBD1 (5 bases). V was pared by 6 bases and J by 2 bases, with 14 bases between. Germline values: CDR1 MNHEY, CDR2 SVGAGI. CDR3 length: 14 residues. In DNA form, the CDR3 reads TGTGCCAGCAGAGGGGCAGGGTATACCTACGAGCAGTACTTC. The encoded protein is CASRGAGYTYEQYF.

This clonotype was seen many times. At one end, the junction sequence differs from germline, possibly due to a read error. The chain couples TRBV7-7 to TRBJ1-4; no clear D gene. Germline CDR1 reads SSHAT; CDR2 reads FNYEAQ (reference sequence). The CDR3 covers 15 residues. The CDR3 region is CASSEGRGDNEKLFF. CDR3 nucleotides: TGTGCTAGCAGCGAAGGGAGAGGTGATAATGAAAAACTGTTTTTT.

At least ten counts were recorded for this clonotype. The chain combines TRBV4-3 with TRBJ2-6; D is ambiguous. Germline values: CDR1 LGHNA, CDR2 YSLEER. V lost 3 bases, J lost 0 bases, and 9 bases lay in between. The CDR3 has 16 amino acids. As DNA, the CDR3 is TGCGCCAGCAGCCACATTTACCTCTCTGGGGCCAACGTCCTGACTTTC. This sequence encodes CASSHIYLSGANVLTF.

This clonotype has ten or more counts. The CDR3 protein is CASSTGTGREKLFF. CDR3 DNA sequence: TGTGCCAGCAGCACCGGGACAGGGCGCGAAAAACTGTTTTTT. V is TRBV6-5 and J is TRBJ1-4; TRBD1 aligns across 9 bases. CDR3 size: 14 residues. Germline V lookup: CDR1 MNHEY, CDR2 SVGAGI. V was pared by 6 bases and J by 8 bases, with 7 bases of the junction left unmatched.

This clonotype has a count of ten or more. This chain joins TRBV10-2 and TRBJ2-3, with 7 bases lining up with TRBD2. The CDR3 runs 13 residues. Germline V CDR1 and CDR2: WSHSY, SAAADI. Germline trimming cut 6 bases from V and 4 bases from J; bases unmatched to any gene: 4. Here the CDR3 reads CASSGGKADTQYF. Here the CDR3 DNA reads TGCGCCAGCAGCGGGGGGAAGGCAGATACGCAGTATTTT.

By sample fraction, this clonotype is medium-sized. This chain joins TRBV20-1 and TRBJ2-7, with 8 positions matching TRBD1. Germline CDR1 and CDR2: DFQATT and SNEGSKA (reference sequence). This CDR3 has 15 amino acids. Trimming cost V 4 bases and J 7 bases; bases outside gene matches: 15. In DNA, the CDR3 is TGCAGTGCTAATGAGCGCGTCAGGGGGCTCTTTGAGCAGTACTTC. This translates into CSANERVRGLFEQYF.

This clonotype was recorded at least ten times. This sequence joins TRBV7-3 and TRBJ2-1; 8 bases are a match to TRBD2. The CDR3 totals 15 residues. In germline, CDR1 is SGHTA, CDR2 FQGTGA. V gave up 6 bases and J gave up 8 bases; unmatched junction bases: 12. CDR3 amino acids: CASSRGVSGGDEQFF. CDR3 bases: TGTGCCAGCAGTCGAGGCGTGAGCGGGGGCGATGAGCAGTTCTTC.

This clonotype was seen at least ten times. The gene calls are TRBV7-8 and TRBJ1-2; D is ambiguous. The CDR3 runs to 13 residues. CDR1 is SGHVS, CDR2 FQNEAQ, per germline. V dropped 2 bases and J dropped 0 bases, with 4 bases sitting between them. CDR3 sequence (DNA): TGTGCCAGCAGCTTACGTCCTAACTATGGCTACACCTTC. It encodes CASSLRPNYGYTF.

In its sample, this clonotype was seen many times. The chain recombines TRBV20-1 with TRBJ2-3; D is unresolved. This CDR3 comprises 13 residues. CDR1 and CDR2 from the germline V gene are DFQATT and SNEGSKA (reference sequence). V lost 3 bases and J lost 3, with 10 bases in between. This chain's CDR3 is CSARGNPTDTQYF. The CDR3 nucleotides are TGCAGTGCTAGGGGGAACCCGACAGATACGCAGTATTTT.

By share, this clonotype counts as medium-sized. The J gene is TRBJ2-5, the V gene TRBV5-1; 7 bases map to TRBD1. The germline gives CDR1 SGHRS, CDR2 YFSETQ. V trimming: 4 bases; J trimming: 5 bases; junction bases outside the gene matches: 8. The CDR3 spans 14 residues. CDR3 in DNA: TGCGCCAGCAGCACTTCAGGGGGTGGGGAGACCCAGTACTTC. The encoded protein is CASSTSGGGETQYF.

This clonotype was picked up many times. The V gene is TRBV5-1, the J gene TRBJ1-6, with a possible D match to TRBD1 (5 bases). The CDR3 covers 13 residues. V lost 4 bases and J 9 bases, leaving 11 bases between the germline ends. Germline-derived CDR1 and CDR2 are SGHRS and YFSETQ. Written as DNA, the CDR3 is TGCGCCAGCAGCCTGGTGGGGGGTTCACCCCTCCACTTT. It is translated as CASSLVGGSPLHF.

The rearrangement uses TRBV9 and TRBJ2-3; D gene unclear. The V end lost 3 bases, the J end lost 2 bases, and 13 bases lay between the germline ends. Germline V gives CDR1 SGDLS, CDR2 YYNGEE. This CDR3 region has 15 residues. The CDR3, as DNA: TGTGCCAGCAGCGATCGCGGTGCCCACACAGATACGCAGTATTTT. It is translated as CASSDRGAHTDTQYF.

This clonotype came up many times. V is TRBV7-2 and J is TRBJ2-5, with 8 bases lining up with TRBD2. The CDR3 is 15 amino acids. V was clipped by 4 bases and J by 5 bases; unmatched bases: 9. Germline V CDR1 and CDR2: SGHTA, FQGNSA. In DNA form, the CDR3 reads TGTGCCAGCAGCTCCTGGCGCGGGGGGCATGAGACCCAGTACTTC. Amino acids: CASSSWRGGHETQYF.

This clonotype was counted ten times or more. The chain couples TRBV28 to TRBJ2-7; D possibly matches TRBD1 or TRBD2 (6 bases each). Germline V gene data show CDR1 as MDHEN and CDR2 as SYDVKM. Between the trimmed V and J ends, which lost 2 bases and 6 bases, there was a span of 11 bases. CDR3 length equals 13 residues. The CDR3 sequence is CASSLRGAAEQYF. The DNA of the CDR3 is TGTGCCAGCAGTTTAAGGGGGGCGGCCGAGCAGTACTTC.

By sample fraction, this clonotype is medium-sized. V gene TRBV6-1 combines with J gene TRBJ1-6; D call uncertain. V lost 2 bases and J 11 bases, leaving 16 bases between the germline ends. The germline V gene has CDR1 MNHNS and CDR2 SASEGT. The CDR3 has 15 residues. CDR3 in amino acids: CASSETSSARPPLHF. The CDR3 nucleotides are TGTGCCAGCAGTGAAACCTCGAGTGCTCGTCCACCCCTCCACTTT.

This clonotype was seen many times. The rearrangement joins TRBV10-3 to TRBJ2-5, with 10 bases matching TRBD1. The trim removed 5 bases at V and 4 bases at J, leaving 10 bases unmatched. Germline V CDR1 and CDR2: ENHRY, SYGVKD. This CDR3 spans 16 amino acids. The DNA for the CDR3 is TGTGCCATCAGTAAGGACCTGACAGGGGGCAGAGAGACCCAGTACTTC. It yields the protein CAISKDLTGGRETQYF.

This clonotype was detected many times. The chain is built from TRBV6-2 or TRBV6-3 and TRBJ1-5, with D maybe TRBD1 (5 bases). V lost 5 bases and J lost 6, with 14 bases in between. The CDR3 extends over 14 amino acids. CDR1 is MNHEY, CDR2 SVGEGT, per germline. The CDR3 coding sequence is TGTGCCAGCAGTACTGGGACTACTGGTCAGCCCCAGCATTTT. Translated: CASSTGTTGQPQHF.

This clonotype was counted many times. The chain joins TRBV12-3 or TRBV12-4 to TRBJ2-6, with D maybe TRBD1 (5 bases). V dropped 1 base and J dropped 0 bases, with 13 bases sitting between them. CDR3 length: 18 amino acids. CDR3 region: CASSLGRAPISGANVLTF. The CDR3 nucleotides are TGTGCCAGCAGTTTAGGCAGGGCCCCAATCTCTGGGGCCAACGTCCTGACTTTC.

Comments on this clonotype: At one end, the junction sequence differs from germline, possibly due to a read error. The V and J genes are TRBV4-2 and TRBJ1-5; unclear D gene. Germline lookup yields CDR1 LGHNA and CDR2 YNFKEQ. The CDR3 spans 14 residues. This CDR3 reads CASGQVKGNQPQHF. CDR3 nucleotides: TGTGCCAGCGGCCAAGTAAAGGGAAACCAGCCCCAGCATTTT.

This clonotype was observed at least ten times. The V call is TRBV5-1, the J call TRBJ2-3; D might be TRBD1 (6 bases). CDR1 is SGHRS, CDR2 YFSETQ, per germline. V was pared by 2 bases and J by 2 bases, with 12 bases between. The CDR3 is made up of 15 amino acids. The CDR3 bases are TGCGCCAGCAGCTTTAGTCAGGGACACACAGATACGCAGTATTTT. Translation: CASSFSQGHTDTQYF.

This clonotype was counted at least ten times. The CDR3 region has the DNA TGTGCCATCAGTTCGGGACTAGCCAACACCGGGGAGCTGTTTTTT. It translates to CAISSGLANTGELFF. The chain carries TRBV10-3 and TRBJ2-2; 9 bases are shared with TRBD2. The ends lost 5 bases at V and 2 bases at J; junction bases unmatched: 3. Germline V gene lookup returns CDR1 ENHRY and CDR2 SYGVKD. The CDR3 is 15 amino acids.

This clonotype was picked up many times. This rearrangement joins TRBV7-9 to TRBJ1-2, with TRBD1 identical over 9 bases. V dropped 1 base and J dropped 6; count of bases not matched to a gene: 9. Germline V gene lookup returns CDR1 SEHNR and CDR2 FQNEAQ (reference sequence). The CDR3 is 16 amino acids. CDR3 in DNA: TGTGCCAGCAGCTTAGGTTCCGGGACAGGGAATAATGGCTACACCTTC. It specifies CASSLGSGTGNNGYTF. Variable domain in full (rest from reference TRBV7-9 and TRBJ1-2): DTGVSQNPRHKITKRGQNVTFRCDPISEHNRLYWYRQTLGQGPEFLTYFQNEAQLEKSRLLSDRFSAERPKGSFSTLEIQRTEQGDSAMYLCASSLGSGTGNNGYTFGSGTRLTVV.

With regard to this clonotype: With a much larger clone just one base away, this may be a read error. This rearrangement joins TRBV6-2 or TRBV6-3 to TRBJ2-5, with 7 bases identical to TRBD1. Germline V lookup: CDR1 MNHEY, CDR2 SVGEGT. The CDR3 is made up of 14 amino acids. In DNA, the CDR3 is TGTGCCGGCAGCTACAGGGGATCTCCAGAGACCCAGTACTTC. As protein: CAGSYRGSPETQYF.

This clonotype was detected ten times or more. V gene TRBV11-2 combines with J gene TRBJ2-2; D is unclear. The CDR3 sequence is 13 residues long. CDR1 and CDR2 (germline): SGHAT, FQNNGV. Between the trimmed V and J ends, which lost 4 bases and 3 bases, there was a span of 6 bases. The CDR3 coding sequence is TGTGCCAGCAGCTGGCATGACACCGGGGAGCTGTTTTTT. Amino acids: CASSWHDTGELFF.

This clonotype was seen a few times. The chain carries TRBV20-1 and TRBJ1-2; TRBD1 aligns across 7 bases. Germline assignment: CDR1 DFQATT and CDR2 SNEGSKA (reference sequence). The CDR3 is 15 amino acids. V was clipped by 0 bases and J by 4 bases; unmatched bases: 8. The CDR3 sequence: CSARDNRGAVYGYTF. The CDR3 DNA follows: TGCAGTGCTAGAGATAACAGGGGCGCCGTCTATGGCTACACCTTC.